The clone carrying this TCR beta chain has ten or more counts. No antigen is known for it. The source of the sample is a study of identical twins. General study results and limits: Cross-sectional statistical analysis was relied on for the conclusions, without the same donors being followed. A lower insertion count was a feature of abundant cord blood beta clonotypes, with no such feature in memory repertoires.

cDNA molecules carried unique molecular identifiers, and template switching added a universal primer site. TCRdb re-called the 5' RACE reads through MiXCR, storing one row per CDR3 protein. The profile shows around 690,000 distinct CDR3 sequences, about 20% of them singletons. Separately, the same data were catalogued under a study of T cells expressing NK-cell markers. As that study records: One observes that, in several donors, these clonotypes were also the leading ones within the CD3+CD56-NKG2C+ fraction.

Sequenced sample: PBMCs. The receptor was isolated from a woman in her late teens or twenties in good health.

CDR3 residues: CATSTTRAYEQFF. As DNA, the CDR3 is TGTGCCACCAGCACGACCCGCGCTTATGAGCAGTTCTTC. The genes are TRBV15 and TRBJ2-1; D unresolved. Germline CDR1 and CDR2: LNHNV and YYDKDF (reference sequence). V was pared by 4 bases and J by 8 bases, with 12 bases between. The CDR3 has 13 residues.